This T cell receptor beta chain originates from a study of graft-versus-host responses after intestinal transplantation. At the level of the study: All recipients got anti-thymocyte globulin induction, then tacrolimus and steroids for approximately 3 years. Whole-study findings and limits: Allograft graft-versus-host to host-versus-graft clonal ratios ran high in patients with graft-donor T cell macrochimerism.

Measured with immunoSEQ multiplex PCR; TCRdb has only the in-frame clones, and not every one. The sample contains 100,000 or so clones, about 90% of which appear only once. This clone was observed once. Its antigen remains unidentified. The CDR3 runs 15 residues. Germline values: CDR1 SGDLS, CDR2 YYNGEE. The junction had 3 bases not matched to a gene; V was cut back by 0 bases and J by 1 base. The chain joins TRBV9 to TRBJ2-7, with 8 bases matching TRBD2. This specimen consisted of unstimulated CD4+ T cells sorted from spleen or lymph node cells, obtained before transplant. This receptor was taken from a human donor who was the organ donor for an intestinal transplant. The CDR3 sequence is CASSVESGGSYEQYF. The CDR3 nucleotides are TGTGCCAGCAGCGTAGAAAGCGGGGGTTCCTACGAGCAGTACTTC.